The 8 T cell receptor beta chains below were found in one sample sequenced in a study of blood T cells in healthy people across ages. The second PCR ran roughly 6 to 11 cycles with a sample-barcoded 5' primer and J-beta primers. TCRdb called the 5' RACE reads again in MiXCR, with one record for every CDR3 protein. The sample has approximately 730,000 distinct CDR3 sequences, about 55% seen once. Material for sequencing was blood. The receptors were gathered from a man older than 75 in good health.

The chain is built from TRBV5-1 and TRBJ1-1; the D is unclear. V lost 0 bases and J lost 1, with 13 bases in between. The CDR3 length is 16 residues. CDR1 and CDR2 (germline): SGHRS, YFSETQ. The chain's CDR3 is CASSLGPLGGNTEAFF. CDR3 bases: TGCGCCAGCAGCTTGGGCCCGCTCGGAGGGAACACTGAAGCTTTCTTT.

The V gene is TRBV20-1, the J gene TRBJ1-5; D is unclear. Trimming cost V 3 bases and J 3 bases, with 12 bases left between them. The CDR3 consists of 14 residues. CDR1 is DFQATT and CDR2 is SNEGSKA in the germline V gene (reference sequence). The CDR3 nucleotides read TGCAGTGCTAGGGGGATCGGCCTCAATCAGCCCCAGCATTTT. Its translation: CSARGIGLNQPQHF.

V is TRBV20-1 and J is TRBJ2-4, with 14 bases lining up with TRBD2. J was trimmed by 3 bases and V by 1 base; bases with no gene match: 11. CDR1 DFQATT and CDR2 SNEGSKA come from the germline V gene (reference sequence). This CDR3 contains 19 residues. The CDR3 region has the DNA TGCAGTGCTAGAGTCTGGGGGACTAGCGGGAGTGGGGGCAAAAACATTCAGTACTTC. It codes for CSARVWGTSGSGGKNIQYF.

In this sample, this clonotype turned up many times. This chain connects TRBV20-1 to TRBJ2-1; TRBD2 agrees at 8 bases. Germline lookup yields CDR1 DFQATT and CDR2 SNEGSKA (reference sequence). This CDR3 spans 16 amino acids. The J segment lost 8 bases and the V segment lost 1 base, leaving 13 bases of the junction unmatched. The CDR3 loop reads CSARAPSLREGHEQFF. The CDR3 DNA sequence: TGCAGTGCTAGAGCCCCGTCCCTCCGGGAGGGCCATGAGCAGTTCTTC.

As regards this clonotype: At one of its ends the junction is not consistent with the germline gene, which may arise from a read error. The chain recombines TRBV18 with TRBJ2-3; TRBD2 matches 9 bases. The germline V gene has CDR1 KGHSH and CDR2 LQKENI. The CDR3 has 14 residues. DNA for the CDR3: TGTGCCAGCTCAATTAGCGGGAGCAGAGATACGCAGTATTTT. Translated: CASSISGSRDTQYF.

This chain joins TRBV3-1 and TRBJ2-3, with no clear D. Trimming shortened V by 0 bases and J by 14 bases, and 21 bases separated the two germline ends. This CDR3 spans 15 amino acids. Germline V gene data show CDR1 as LGHDT and CDR2 as YNNKEL (reference sequence). The CDR3 DNA reads as TGTGCCAGCAGCCAAGAGGAACTGAATCACAGATACGCGTATTTT. Translation: CASSQEELNHRYAYF.

V gene TRBV14 combines with J gene TRBJ2-6, with D perhaps matching TRBD2 (5 bases). This CDR3 is built from 17 residues. Germline lookup yields CDR1 SGHDN and CDR2 FVKESK. V shed 2 bases and J shed 4 bases, with 15 bases lying between them. The CDR3 sequence: CASSQTGSVGGANVLTF. CDR3 bases: TGTGCCAGCAGCCAAACGGGATCAGTTGGAGGGGCCAACGTCCTGACTTTC.

This chain connects TRBV24-1 to TRBJ2-5, with 8 bases matching TRBD1. The CDR3 length is 16 residues. CDR1 and CDR2 from the germline V gene are KGHDR and SFDVKD. The V segment lost 3 bases and the J segment 1 base; nucleotides outside the gene matches: 6. The CDR3: CATSDPTGTGQETQYF. For the CDR3, the DNA is TGTGCCACCAGTGATCCTACCGGGACAGGCCAAGAGACCCAGTACTTC.